This T cell receptor (beta chain) stems from a study of cytomegalovirus exposure and HLA in healthy donors. Study as a whole: Prior work identified around 120 million unique TCR beta sequences in about 179 million T cells. Study-level results: Accounts indicate the classifier identified cytomegalovirus status with strong specificity and sensitivity. Across all donors, roughly uniform sequencing depth was an assumption of the presence/absence analyses.

Trimming shortened V by 4 bases and J by 2 bases, and 11 bases separated the two germline ends. This CDR3 is 14 amino acids long. Germline-derived CDR1 and CDR2 are MDHEN and SYDVKM. Details on this clone: Its antigen is not known.

The PCR used 60 Vbeta and 13 Jbeta primers. In the original processing: An analysis that came later counted 80 million or so unique TCR beta chains, some 11 million shared. The repertoire was sequenced with immunoSEQ multiplex PCR; TCRdb's copy has only in-frame clones and lacks some. The DNA was the basis for D and trimming; V, J and clone size are from that table. This table has 200,000 to 250,000 clones, 60% to 85% appearing once. J is TRBJ1-2 and V is TRBV28, with D unresolved. The sequenced material came from PBMCs. The sequence was obtained from a man in his forties in good health and CMV-seronegative. This chain's CDR3 is CASSSRVTNYGYTF. The CDR3 DNA is TGTGCCAGCAGTTCTCGGGTCACAAACTATGGCTACACCTTC.